Listed below are T cell receptor beta chains from one sample, sequenced in a study of blood T cell repertoires in COVID-19. The protocol was immunoSEQ multiplex PCR, while the TCRdb copy is restricted to in-frame clones and leaves out a portion. The data show about 280,000 clones, more than 75% seen once. Sequencing input: peripheral blood. Source of these receptors: a man aged 35 to 55 with active or convalescent COVID-19. Both conserved end residues are part of each CDR3. Each record gives: CDR3 DNA, CDR3 protein, V gene, J gene, clone size, D gene. A D gene is named only where the DNA matches it firmly. Some rows mark clone size as missing; the rest say once, few, many or name a class of expanded clone.

CDR3nt: TGTGCCAGCAGCTCCGGACAGAAGCAGTATTTT
CDR3aa: CASSSGQKQYF
v_gene: TRBV7-3
j_gene: TRBJ2-3
abundance: NA
d_gene: NA

CDR3nt: TGTGCCAGTAGTGACGGGGGGGATCCCTTGAACTATGGCTACACCTTC
CDR3aa: CASSDGGDPLNYGYTF
v_gene: TRBV19
j_gene: TRBJ1-2
abundance: NA
d_gene: NA

CDR3nt: TGTGCCACCAGTGATTTGGCAGGGCCCGCTTTCCGGGAGCTGTTTTTT
CDR3aa: CATSDLAGPAFRELFF
v_gene: TRBV24-1
j_gene: TRBJ2-2
abundance: few
d_gene: NA

CDR3nt: TGTGCCAGCAGCTTGAGGCAGAACACTGAAGCTTTCTTT
CDR3aa: CASSLRQNTEAFF
v_gene: TRBV11-2
j_gene: TRBJ1-1
abundance: NA
d_gene: NA

CDR3nt: TGTGCCAGCAGCGTAGGCGGGAGGCTCTACGATGAGCAGTTCTTC
CDR3aa: CASSVGGRLYDEQFF
v_gene: TRBV9
j_gene: TRBJ2-1
abundance: NA
d_gene: TRBD2

CDR3nt: TGTGCCAGCAGCCCTGCGGGGAGACAAGAGACCCAGTACTTC
CDR3aa: CASSPAGRQETQYF
v_gene: TRBV4-2
j_gene: TRBJ2-5
abundance: NA
d_gene: NA

CDR3nt: TGTGCCAGCAGCCTCCAGGGGTGGGAGAACACTGAAGCTTTCTTT
CDR3aa: CASSLQGWENTEAFF
v_gene: TRBV25-1
j_gene: TRBJ1-1
abundance: NA
d_gene: NA

CDR3nt: TGTGCCAGCAGCGCGACAGGGAATGAGCAGTTCTTC
CDR3aa: CASSATGNEQFF
v_gene: TRBV11-3
j_gene: TRBJ2-1
abundance: NA
d_gene: TRBD1

CDR3nt: TGTGCCAGCAGACCGGGGGGGGCGCCTTCACCCCTCCACTTT
CDR3aa: CASRPGGAPSPLHF
v_gene: TRBV6-5
j_gene: TRBJ1-6
abundance: NA
d_gene: NA

CDR3nt: TGCGCCAGTCGGGACAGGGGGCCAGATACGCAGTATTTT
CDR3aa: CASRDRGPDTQYF
v_gene: TRBV10-2
j_gene: TRBJ2-3
abundance: NA
d_gene: TRBD1

CDR3nt: TGTGCCTGGATTTCAGGGTTTAACTATGGCTACACCTTC
CDR3aa: CAWISGFNYGYTF
v_gene: TRBV30
j_gene: TRBJ1-2
abundance: few
d_gene: NA

CDR3nt: TGTGCCACCAGTGATGGGCTAGCGGGAGGGCCCCGGGGAACCGGGGAGCTGTTTTTT
CDR3aa: CATSDGLAGGPRGTGELFF
v_gene: TRBV24-1
j_gene: TRBJ2-2
abundance: once
d_gene: TRBD2

CDR3nt: TGTGCCAGCAGCGTAGTTAACAGGGGGCCCTTTGGGAACACTGAAGCTTTCTTT
CDR3aa: CASSVVNRGPFGNTEAFF
v_gene: TRBV9
j_gene: TRBJ1-1
abundance: NA
d_gene: TRBD1

CDR3nt: TGCGCCAGCGAGAGCGGGCGGGGGTCAGATACGCAGTATTTT
CDR3aa: CASESGRGSDTQYF
v_gene: TRBV5-1
j_gene: TRBJ2-3
abundance: NA
d_gene: TRBD2

CDR3nt: TGTGCCAGCAGCCCCGGAATAGCGGGGGTGGGGGAGACCCAGTACTTC
CDR3aa: CASSPGIAGVGETQYF
v_gene: TRBV9
j_gene: TRBJ2-5
abundance: few
d_gene: TRBD2

CDR3nt: TGTGCCAGCAGCTTAGGACCCGGACAGGCGGATAGGTATGGCTACACCTTC
CDR3aa: CASSLGPGQADRYGYTF
v_gene: TRBV7-9
j_gene: TRBJ1-2
abundance: NA
d_gene: TRBD1

CDR3nt: TGCAGCGTTGGGAGGTCTTCCTACGAGCAGTACTTC
CDR3aa: CSVGRSSYEQYF
v_gene: TRBV29-1
j_gene: TRBJ2-7
abundance: NA
d_gene: NA

CDR3nt: TGCACCAGCAGCCCACGACTAGCGGGAGAAACCGGGGAGCTGTTTTTT
CDR3aa: CTSSPRLAGETGELFF
v_gene: TRBV1
j_gene: TRBJ2-2
abundance: NA
d_gene: NA

CDR3nt: TGTGCCAGTAGTATTGAGGGGACAGTTTCCTACAATGAGCAGTTCTTC
CDR3aa: CASSIEGTVSYNEQFF
v_gene: TRBV19
j_gene: TRBJ2-1
abundance: NA
d_gene: TRBD1

CDR3nt: TGTGCCAGCAGTGTGTCTGCGGAGACCCAGTACTTC
CDR3aa: CASSVSAETQYF
v_gene: TRBV28
j_gene: TRBJ2-5
abundance: few
d_gene: NA

CDR3nt: TGCGCCAGCATCACAGGAGAGCACACTGAAGCTTTCTTT
CDR3aa: CASITGEHTEAFF
v_gene: TRBV10-2
j_gene: TRBJ1-1
abundance: NA
d_gene: NA

CDR3nt: TGTGCCAGCAGCTTTCCACCCCCGAGGGAGCAGTACTTC
CDR3aa: CASSFPPPREQYF
v_gene: TRBV11-2
j_gene: TRBJ2-7
abundance: NA
d_gene: NA

CDR3nt: TGTGCCAGCAGCCCGGGTGAGGCGGGAGGCCCCTACGAGCAGTACTTC
CDR3aa: CASSPGEAGGPYEQYF
v_gene: TRBV7-8
j_gene: TRBJ2-7
abundance: once
d_gene: TRBD2

CDR3nt: TGTGCCAGCAGCTTAGAAGGGGGTTACAATCAGCCCCAGCATTTT
CDR3aa: CASSLEGGYNQPQHF
v_gene: TRBV11-1
j_gene: TRBJ1-5
abundance: NA
d_gene: NA

CDR3nt: TGTGCCAGCAGCGTAGCCCTAGCGGCGTACAATGAGCAGTTCTTC
CDR3aa: CASSVALAAYNEQFF
v_gene: TRBV9
j_gene: TRBJ2-1
abundance: NA
d_gene: TRBD2

CDR3nt: TGTGCCAGCAGCGGAGGACAGGGCGACGCTTTCTTT
CDR3aa: CASSGGQGDAFF
v_gene: TRBV9
j_gene: TRBJ1-1
abundance: NA
d_gene: TRBD1

CDR3nt: TGTGCCAGCAGCCCGGGGGTGGGAGCGGGAAACCAAGAGACCCAGTACTTC
CDR3aa: CASSPGVGAGNQETQYF
v_gene: TRBV5-4
j_gene: TRBJ2-5
abundance: NA
d_gene: TRBD2

CDR3nt: TGTGCCAGCAGTCAAGCTACAGGGGGCACCGGGGAGCTGTTTTTT
CDR3aa: CASSQATGGTGELFF
v_gene: TRBV6-1
j_gene: TRBJ2-2
abundance: NA
d_gene: TRBD1

CDR3nt: TGTGCCAGCAGCTTGGGAGGACGGGAGAACACTGAAGCTTTCTTT
CDR3aa: CASSLGGRENTEAFF
v_gene: TRBV5-4
j_gene: TRBJ1-1
abundance: NA
d_gene: NA

CDR3nt: TGCGCCAGCAGCCCGGGACACCAATCTACTCCCTACGAGCAGTACTTC
CDR3aa: CASSPGHQSTPYEQYF
v_gene: TRBV5-1
j_gene: TRBJ2-7
abundance: NA
d_gene: NA

CDR3nt: TGTGCCAGCAGCCGACTAGCGGGAGCCTACAATGAGCAGTTCTTC
CDR3aa: CASSRLAGAYNEQFF
v_gene: TRBV16
j_gene: TRBJ2-1
abundance: NA
d_gene: TRBD2

CDR3nt: TGTGCCAGCAGTTACCGGGGGGACAATAATTCACCCCTCCACTTT
CDR3aa: CASSYRGDNNSPLHF
v_gene: TRBV6-5
j_gene: TRBJ1-6
abundance: NA
d_gene: NA

CDR3nt: TGTGCCAGCAGTTGGGACAGGGTGTCCTACAATGAGCAGTTCTTC
CDR3aa: CASSWDRVSYNEQFF
v_gene: TRBV28
j_gene: TRBJ2-1
abundance: once
d_gene: TRBD1

CDR3nt: TGTGCCAGCAGCTTAGACAGCAACTATGGCTACACCTTC
CDR3aa: CASSLDSNYGYTF
v_gene: TRBV7-2
j_gene: TRBJ1-2
abundance: NA
d_gene: NA

CDR3nt: TGTGCCAGCAGCCAGGGCTCGCGGGAGGGGAATGAGCAGTTCTTC
CDR3aa: CASSQGSREGNEQFF
v_gene: TRBV7-8
j_gene: TRBJ2-1
abundance: once
d_gene: TRBD2

CDR3nt: TGTGCCAGCAGCCTCGGGCGGGACCACAATTCACCCCTCCACTTT
CDR3aa: CASSLGRDHNSPLHF
v_gene: TRBV6-5
j_gene: TRBJ1-6
abundance: NA
d_gene: NA

CDR3nt: TGTGCCAGCAGCTTAGGAGGAGGGGCTATAAATGAAAAACTGTTTTTT
CDR3aa: CASSLGGGAINEKLFF
v_gene: TRBV5-4
j_gene: TRBJ1-4
abundance: NA
d_gene: NA

CDR3nt: TGCGCCAGCAGCCGGAGCCCGGGCAATGAGCAGTTCTTC
CDR3aa: CASSRSPGNEQFF
v_gene: TRBV5-1
j_gene: TRBJ2-1
abundance: NA
d_gene: NA

CDR3nt: TGTGCCAGCAGGAGGCAGCTATCCTACGAGCAGTACTTC
CDR3aa: CASRRQLSYEQYF
v_gene: TRBV27
j_gene: TRBJ2-7
abundance: NA
d_gene: NA

CDR3nt: TGTGCCAGCAGCAAAGAGAGCGGACTAGCGGGAAAAGAACCTAGGACCGAGCAGTACTTC
CDR3aa: CASSKESGLAGKEPRTEQYF
v_gene: TRBV21-1
j_gene: TRBJ2-7
abundance: NA
d_gene: NA

CDR3nt: TGTGCCATCAGTGACGCTACAGGGGTCGGGGAGCTGTTTTTT
CDR3aa: CAISDATGVGELFF
v_gene: TRBV10-3
j_gene: TRBJ2-2
abundance: NA
d_gene: TRBD1

CDR3nt: TGTGCCAGCAGCTTAGGGACTAGCGGGAACCACGAGCAGTACTTC
CDR3aa: CASSLGTSGNHEQYF
v_gene: TRBV11-2
j_gene: TRBJ2-7
abundance: few
d_gene: TRBD2

CDR3nt: TGTGCCAGTAGTTTATGGACAGGCGAAATTAACTATGGCTACACCTTC
CDR3aa: CASSLWTGEINYGYTF
v_gene: TRBV19
j_gene: TRBJ1-2
abundance: NA
d_gene: TRBD1

CDR3nt: TGTGCCAGCAGCCAAAGGACTAGCGGGGGGACCGATACCTACGAGCAGTACTTC
CDR3aa: CASSQRTSGGTDTYEQYF
v_gene: TRBV4-2
j_gene: TRBJ2-7
abundance: NA
d_gene: TRBD2

CDR3nt: TGTGCCACCAGCACAGGGGGAAACACCATATATTTT
CDR3aa: CATSTGGNTIYF
v_gene: TRBV15
j_gene: TRBJ1-3
abundance: NA
d_gene: NA

CDR3nt: TGTGCCAGCAGCACGACTAATAGCAATCAGCCCCAGCATTTT
CDR3aa: CASSTTNSNQPQHF
v_gene: TRBV6-5
j_gene: TRBJ1-5
abundance: NA
d_gene: NA

CDR3nt: TGTGCCAGCAGTTCCGGGGGAGTACGGACTGAAGCTTTCTTT
CDR3aa: CASSSGGVRTEAFF
v_gene: TRBV28
j_gene: TRBJ1-1
abundance: NA
d_gene: NA

CDR3nt: TGTGCCAGCAGTTTAAGCGGTTCACCCCTCCACTTT
CDR3aa: CASSLSGSPLHF
v_gene: TRBV12-3/TRBV12-4
j_gene: TRBJ1-6
abundance: NA
d_gene: NA

CDR3nt: TGTGCCAGCATCGCCTGGAGGGAGGAAGCTTTCTTT
CDR3aa: CASIAWREEAFF
v_gene: TRBV6-5
j_gene: TRBJ1-1
abundance: once
d_gene: NA

CDR3nt: TGTGCCAGCAGCTTGGCCCATGGGGCAAGGCAGCCCCAGCATTTT
CDR3aa: CASSLAHGARQPQHF
v_gene: TRBV5-5
j_gene: TRBJ1-5
abundance: few
d_gene: NA

CDR3nt: TGTGCCAGTAGTACCACAGGGGGACGTGGAAACACCATATATTTT
CDR3aa: CASSTTGGRGNTIYF
v_gene: TRBV19
j_gene: TRBJ1-3
abundance: few
d_gene: TRBD1

CDR3nt: TGTGCCAGCAGCTGGGGACTAGCGATAAATGAGCAGTTCTTC
CDR3aa: CASSWGLAINEQFF
v_gene: TRBV3-1/TRBV3-2
j_gene: TRBJ2-1
abundance: NA
d_gene: TRBD2

CDR3nt: TGTGCCAGCAGTTTGGCCGGGGACAGATACAATCAGCCCCAGCATTTT
CDR3aa: CASSLAGDRYNQPQHF
v_gene: TRBV27
j_gene: TRBJ1-5
abundance: few
d_gene: TRBD1

CDR3nt: TGTGCCAGCAGCCGGGACAGGTCTCAGCCCCAGCATTTT
CDR3aa: CASSRDRSQPQHF
v_gene: TRBV27
j_gene: TRBJ1-5
abundance: NA
d_gene: TRBD1

CDR3nt: TGCGCCAGCAGTGAGTCGTTTAGATCACCCCTCCACTTT
CDR3aa: CASSESFRSPLHF
v_gene: TRBV10-1
j_gene: TRBJ1-6
abundance: NA
d_gene: NA

CDR3nt: TGTGCCAGCGCCTTCAGCTCCTACGAGCAGTACTTC
CDR3aa: CASAFSSYEQYF
v_gene: TRBV12-3/TRBV12-4
j_gene: TRBJ2-7
abundance: NA
d_gene: NA